Below are 32 T cell receptor beta chains sequenced from a single sample in a study of CD8 T cells in ankylosing spondylitis. TCRdb reprocessed the 5' RACE reads with MiXCR, giving one entry per CDR3 protein. The table lists roughly 180,000 distinct CDR3 sequences, approximately 12% of them singletons, with about 10% in the top ten. The material sequenced was blood, either unsorted or a sorted T cell fraction (not recorded which). The source of these receptors is a female donor with ankylosing spondylitis or in good health (not recorded which).

There are many counts of this clonotype. This chain connects TRBV29-1 to TRBJ1-2; TRBD1 agrees at 9 bases. Germline assignment: CDR1 SQVTM and CDR2 ANQGSEA. The CDR3 spans 13 residues. V gave up 2 bases and J gave up 7 bases; unmatched junction bases: 5. CDR3 bases: TGCAGCGTTGAATGGGACAGGGTTAGTGGCTACACCTTC. This translates into CSVEWDRVSGYTF.

The rearrangement joins TRBV5-1 to TRBJ2-3, with 9 bases matching TRBD1. The germline gives CDR1 SGHRS, CDR2 YFSETQ. CDR3 length equals 14 residues. The V gene end was trimmed by 5 bases and the J gene end by 3 bases; junction bases not matched to a gene: 4. The CDR3 bases are TGCGCCAGCAGAGGGACAGGGAAAACAGATACGCAGTATTTT. This encodes CASRGTGKTDTQYF.

A few counts support this clonotype. The V and J genes are TRBV29-1 and TRBJ1-5, with 7 bases fitting TRBD1. This CDR3 has 13 amino acids. CDR1 is SQVTM and CDR2 is ANQGSEA in the germline V gene. Trimming took 6 bases from V and 4 from J; bases not matched to a gene: 6. CDR3 protein: CSVIQGTNQPQHF. Here the CDR3 DNA reads TGCAGCGTGATACAGGGGACAAATCAGCCCCAGCATTTT.

This clonotype was found a few times. The chain couples TRBV13 to TRBJ2-1, with D possibly being TRBD2 (6 bases). The CDR3 extends over 15 amino acids. Germline CDR1 PRHDT, CDR2 FYEKMQ (reference sequence). Trimming cost V 4 bases and J 8 bases, with 18 bases left between them. The CDR3: CASSSHRGGPYEQFF. CDR3 sequence (DNA): TGTGCCAGCAGCTCCCACCGAGGAGGGCCGTATGAGCAGTTCTTC.

This clonotype has only a few counts. This chain joins TRBV7-2 and TRBJ2-3, with 10 bases lining up with TRBD2. The CDR3 has 16 residues. The J segment lost 2 bases and the V segment lost 5 bases, leaving 7 bases of the junction unmatched. From germline, CDR1 is SGHTA and CDR2 FQGNSA. The CDR3 here is CASSDLSGRPTDTQYF. DNA of the CDR3: TGTGCCAGCAGCGACCTTAGCGGGAGGCCCACAGATACGCAGTATTTT.

This clonotype has at least ten counts. The rearrangement links TRBV5-1 to TRBJ2-5; D is unresolved. The ends were cut back, 5 bases at V and 2 bases at J, with 7 bases in the middle. The CDR3 covers 12 residues. CDR1 SGHRS and CDR2 YFSETQ come from the germline V gene. The CDR3 nucleotides are TGCGCCAGCAGGGCCCAACAAGAGACCCAGTACTTC. Encoded protein: CASRAQQETQYF. The full variable domain, with the rest looked up from reference TRBV5-1 and TRBJ2-5, is KAGVTQTPRYLIKTRGQQVTLSCSPISGHRSVSWYQQTPGQGLQFLFEYFSETQRNKGNFPGRFSGRQFSNSRSEMNVSTLELGDSALYLCASRAQQETQYFGPGTRLLVL.

This clonotype was detected many times. The rearrangement links TRBV7-2 to TRBJ2-4, with 8 bases identical to TRBD1. V shed 0 bases, J shed 6 bases, and the junction held 13 bases outside the gene matches. This CDR3 has 18 residues. CDR1 and CDR2 from the germline V gene are SGHTA and FQGNSA. For the CDR3, the DNA is TGTGCCAGCAGCTTAGCGATCGGGATGCAGGGGACAGGAAACATTCAGTACTTC. Translating gives CASSLAIGMQGTGNIQYF.

The table lists this clonotype with a few counts. The genes are TRBV5-1 and TRBJ2-7; no clear D gene. This CDR3 has 13 residues. Trimming stripped 4 bases from V and 6 bases from J, with 14 bases between. CDR1 is SGHRS, CDR2 YFSETQ, per germline. Written as DNA, the CDR3 is TGCGCCAGCAGCGCCAAACTCGGTGGCGAGCAGTACTTC. It translates to CASSAKLGGEQYF.

A remark on this clonotype: Being one base from a much bigger clone, this may be a read error. The chain recombines TRBV12-3 or TRBV12-4 with TRBJ1-5, with TRBD1 identical over 9 bases. This CDR3 contains 15 residues. The CDR3 protein is CASSFGTGSNRPQHF. The CDR3 nucleotides read TGTGCCAGCAGTTTCGGGACAGGGAGCAATCGGCCCCAGCATTTT.

This chain links TRBV19 with TRBJ2-1, with 7 bases lining up with TRBD2. Germline CDR1 reads LNHDA; CDR2 reads SQIVND (reference sequence). V lost 6 bases, J lost 9 bases, and 17 bases stayed unmatched. This CDR3 contains 16 residues. DNA of the CDR3: TGTGCCAGTAGCGTTACCTCTCAAAGCGGGGTAGGTGAGCAGTTCTTC. Its protein is CASSVTSQSGVGEQFF.

The table lists this clonotype with many counts. The V call is TRBV5-1, the J call TRBJ2-1, with 7 bases that match TRBD2. The length of the CDR3 is 14 residues. Germline lookup yields CDR1 SGHRS and CDR2 YFSETQ. The V segment lost 4 bases and the J segment 6 bases; nucleotides outside the gene matches: 7. Written as DNA, the CDR3 is TGCGCCAGCAGCGGCGGCGGGAGTGTCAATGAGCAGTTCTTC. Its translation: CASSGGGSVNEQFF.

This clonotype was seen many times. This sequence joins TRBV7-3 and TRBJ2-2; D might be TRBD2 (6 bases). Germline V gene lookup returns CDR1 SGHTA and CDR2 FQGTGA. V gave up 5 bases and J gave up 6 bases, with 16 bases separating them. The CDR3 extends over 15 amino acids. The DNA for the CDR3 is TGTGCCAGCAGCCTGCTAGGCTCGGGAGCCGGGGAGCTGTTTTTT. This gives the protein CASSLLGSGAGELFF.

This clonotype was counted between two and nine times. This chain uses TRBV7-2 with TRBJ1-3; D is unresolved. The CDR3 spans 15 residues. Germline V gene lookup returns CDR1 SGHTA and CDR2 FQGNSA. V dropped 1 base and J dropped 4 bases, with 11 bases sitting between them. CDR3 in amino acids: CASSLVAEAGNTIYF. In nucleotides, the CDR3 is TGTGCCAGCAGCTTAGTTGCGGAAGCAGGAAACACCATATATTTT.

This clonotype showed up many times. The chain couples TRBV28 to TRBJ2-3; no clear D gene. The CDR3 extends over 9 amino acids. Germline V gives CDR1 MDHEN, CDR2 SYDVKM. Trimming removed 11 bases at V and 6 bases at J, with 6 bases between. This CDR3 is CAQPDTQYF. The DNA for the CDR3 is TGTGCCCAACCGGATACGCAGTATTTT.

This clonotype came up many times. V gene TRBV7-3 combines with J gene TRBJ2-3; the match to TRBD2 covers 9 bases. The CDR3 totals 15 residues. CDR1 and CDR2 from the germline V gene are SGHTA and FQGTGA. V lost 5 bases and J lost 4; bases outside the gene matches: 7. CDR3 nucleotide sequence: TGTGCCAGCAGCCCCGGAGTAGCGGGAGCAGATACGCAGTATTTT. It translates to CASSPGVAGADTQYF.

This clonotype was seen ten or more times. The chain employs TRBV3-1 and TRBJ1-5; 10 positions agree with TRBD1. CDR1 is LGHDT and CDR2 is YNNKEL in the germline V gene (reference sequence). This CDR3 has 17 amino acids. J was trimmed by 0 bases and V by 1 base; bases with no gene match: 3. For the CDR3, the DNA is TGTGCCAGCAGCCAAGGGGACAGGGGCTATAGCAATCAGCCCCAGCATTTT. This sequence encodes CASSQGDRGYSNQPQHF.

The gene calls are TRBV10-2 and TRBJ2-3; unclear D gene. Per the germline V gene, CDR1 is WSHSY and CDR2 is SAAADI. The CDR3 contains 16 residues. The V end lost 2 bases, the J end lost 2 bases, and 14 bases lay between the germline ends. CDR3 loop: CASSEGAGATTDTQYF. CDR3 nucleotides: TGCGCCAGCAGTGAGGGTGCTGGCGCGACCACAGATACGCAGTATTTT.

This clonotype was observed many times. The chain employs TRBV12-3 or TRBV12-4 and TRBJ2-7, with D possibly matching TRBD2 (5 bases). CDR3 length: 14 residues. Trimming pared 7 bases from V and 0 bases from J, leaving 13 bases between. The CDR3 coding sequence is TGTGCCAGCACCCGGCACGGGGACTCCTACGAGCAGTACTTC. It specifies CASTRHGDSYEQYF.

The DNA of the CDR3 is TGTGCCATCAGTCTTCAGGGGTTAGCTTTCTTT. This translates into CAISLQGLAFF. The chain recombines TRBV10-3 with TRBJ1-1; TRBD1 might be the D (6 bases). Germline V CDR1 and CDR2: ENHRY, SYGVKD. The CDR3 contains 11 residues. The V gene lost 5 bases and the J gene lost 10 bases, with 11 bases spanning the gap.

This clonotype was picked up many times. The V and J genes are TRBV12-3 or TRBV12-4 and TRBJ1-5; D uncertain. This CDR3 is built from 14 residues. V lost 1 base to trimming and J lost 4 bases, with 8 bases between them. The CDR3 coding sequence is TGTGCCAGCAGTTTAGGTCTCCAAAATCAGCCCCAGCATTTT. It encodes CASSLGLQNQPQHF.

In its sample, this clonotype was seen many times. The chain has TRBV11-2 and TRBJ1-2; D is perhaps TRBD1 (6 bases). CDR3 length: 15 residues. V gave up 7 bases and J gave up 4 bases, with 19 bases separating them. Germline values: CDR1 SGHAT, CDR2 FQNNGV. In DNA form, the CDR3 reads TGTGCCAGCACCAGAGACGGGGGCCCTATCTATGGCTACACCTTC. Translated: CASTRDGGPIYGYTF.

This clonotype showed up just a few times. This chain joins TRBV2 and TRBJ2-5, with TRBD2 identical over 7 bases. The CDR3 is 13 amino acids. Trimming took 6 bases from V and 5 from J; bases not matched to a gene: 6. Germline values: CDR1 SNHLY, CDR2 FYNNEI. CDR3 coding DNA: TGTGCCAGCAGGGGACTATTTGGGGAGACCCAGTACTTC. It is translated as CASRGLFGETQYF. The full variable domain, its missing parts supplied by reference TRBV2 and TRBJ2-5, is EPEVTQTPSHQVTQMGQEVILRCVPISNHLYFYWYRQILGQKVEFLVSFYNNEISEKSEIFDDQFSVERPDGSNFTLKIRSTKLEDSAMYFCASRGLFGETQYFGPGTRLLVL.

This clonotype was observed many times. The V gene is TRBV28, the J gene TRBJ2-3; weak D call: TRBD1 (6 bases). Trimming pared 5 bases from V and 3 bases from J, leaving 15 bases between. Per the germline V gene, CDR1 is MDHEN and CDR2 is SYDVKM. The CDR3 loop spans 15 amino acids. Here the CDR3 reads CASSLLGTYTDTQYF. In nucleotides, the CDR3 is TGTGCCAGCAGTCTCCTCGGGACATATACAGATACGCAGTATTTT.

This clonotype appeared many times. The chain carries TRBV7-8 and TRBJ2-7; D may be TRBD1 (6 bases). This CDR3 contains 21 residues. With 5 bases removed from V and 3 bases from J, the gap between germline ends came to 35 bases. CDR1 SGHVS and CDR2 FQNEAQ come from the germline V gene. The CDR3 nucleotides are TGTGCCAGCAGCCAACCGGGATCCATACAGGGTGTAACTTGGTCTGGCTACGAGCAGTACTTC. Its translation: CASSQPGSIQGVTWSGYEQYF.

This clonotype was recorded a few times. CDR3 DNA sequence: TGTGCCAGCAGCTCGACTTTTAGGATCTCCAGGGACACCGGGGAGCTGTTTTTT. Amino acids: CASSSTFRISRDTGELFF. The V gene is TRBV5-4, the J gene TRBJ2-2; D may be TRBD1 (5 bases). Germline V gene data show CDR1 as SGHNT and CDR2 as YYREEE (reference sequence). Trimming stripped 3 bases from V and 3 bases from J, with 21 bases between. This CDR3 region has 18 residues.

Details on this clonotype: A clone one base away is much larger, so this may be a read error. J is TRBJ2-7 and V is TRBV12-3 or TRBV12-4, with D perhaps TRBD2 (5 bases). The CDR3 loop spans 12 amino acids. CDR3 residues: CTSSEAAGDPYF. The CDR3, as DNA: TGTACCAGCAGTGAGGCGGCGGGCGACCCGTACTTC.

This clonotype was counted at least ten times. The V call is TRBV12-3 or TRBV12-4, the J call TRBJ2-3; D may be TRBD1 or TRBD2 (6 bases each). This CDR3 has 15 residues. Trimming took off 5 bases at V and 10 bases at J, with 22 bases between the two ends. The CDR3 DNA reads TGTGCCAGCAGTCACCGGGGGCTAGGCATAGTTGCGCAGTATTTT. Translated, it gives CASSHRGLGIVAQYF.

The genes are TRBV12-3 or TRBV12-4 and TRBJ2-1; D is tentatively TRBD1 or TRBD2 (5 bases each). This CDR3 comprises 13 residues. Trimming shortened V by 7 bases and J by 6 bases, and 13 bases separated the two germline ends. The CDR3 bases are TGTGCCAGCACCCAGGGAGAACTCAATGAGCAGTTCTTC. Translating it yields CASTQGELNEQFF.

This rearrangement joins TRBV20-1 to TRBJ2-5, with D perhaps TRBD2 (5 bases). Germline CDR1 reads DFQATT; CDR2 reads SNEGSKA (reference sequence). This CDR3 spans 14 amino acids. Deletions cut 6 bases from V and 2 bases from J, with 16 bases between. In nucleotides, the CDR3 is TGCAGTGCAGACTACCGGGCCCCACAAGAGACCCAGTACTTC. Amino acid sequence: CSADYRAPQETQYF.

The table lists this clonotype with many counts. V usage is TRBV5-1 and J usage is TRBJ2-2; 8 bases match TRBD2. Germline assignment: CDR1 SGHRS and CDR2 YFSETQ. This CDR3 is built from 15 residues. J gave up 5 bases and V 4 bases, and 7 bases lay outside the gene matches. The CDR3 DNA reads TGCGCCAGCAGCGATGGTCCTAGCGGGACCGGGGAGCTGTTTTTT. Translation gives CASSDGPSGTGELFF.

This clonotype has at least ten counts. The CDR3 coding sequence is TGTGCCAGCAGTGATCCCCGGGGGAGAAATGAGCAGTTCTTC. This sequence encodes CASSDPRGRNEQFF. This sequence joins TRBV25-1 and TRBJ2-1; the D gene is possibly TRBD2 (6 bases). Per germline, CDR1 MGHDK and CDR2 SYGVNS. The CDR3 has 14 residues. V dropped 3 bases and J dropped 7 bases, with 13 bases sitting between them.

This clonotype appeared many times. This chain uses TRBV6-1 with TRBJ2-3, with D tentatively TRBD2 (6 bases). CDR1 is MNHNS, CDR2 SASEGT, per germline. The CDR3 has 13 residues. The V and J ends lost 6 bases and 6 bases respectively, with 13 bases between them. CDR3 sequence (DNA): TGTGCCAGCAGGCGGGGCCTCCTCGATACGCAGTATTTT. This encodes CASRRGLLDTQYF.